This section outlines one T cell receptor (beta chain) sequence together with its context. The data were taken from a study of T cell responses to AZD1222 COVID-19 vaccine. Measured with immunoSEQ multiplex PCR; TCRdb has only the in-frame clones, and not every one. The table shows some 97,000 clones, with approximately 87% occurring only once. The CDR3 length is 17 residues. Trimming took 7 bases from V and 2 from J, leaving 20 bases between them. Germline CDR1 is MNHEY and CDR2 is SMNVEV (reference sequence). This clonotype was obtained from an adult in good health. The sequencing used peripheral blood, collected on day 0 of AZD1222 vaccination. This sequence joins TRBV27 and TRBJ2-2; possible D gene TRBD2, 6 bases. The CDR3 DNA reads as TGTGCCAGCACCGAAGCTGGTGGGACTTTAAACACCGGGGAGCTGTTTTTT. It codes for CASTEAGGTLNTGELFF.